These 28 T cell receptor beta chains originate from one sample sequenced in a study of shared clonotypes between healthy human individuals. Naive CD8 populations comprised CD45RO-negative cells positively selected for CCR7, excluding terminally differentiated effector memory CD45RA+ cells. TCRdb's copy holds only in-frame clones and misses some; the assay was immunoSEQ multiplex PCR. The sample has millions of clones; around 96% are singletons. Source material: naive CD8+ T cells sorted from blood. The receptors originated from a young man in good health.

The rearrangement links TRBV7-9 to TRBJ2-4, with TRBD2 matching 16 bases. Germline loops: CDR1 SEHNR, CDR2 FQNEAQ (reference sequence). V dropped 5 bases and J dropped 9; count of bases not matched to a gene: 7. The CDR3 length is 16 residues. The CDR3 nucleotides are TGTGCCAGCAGCCCCGGGACTAGCGGGAGGGAAGGCATTCAGTACTTC. Translation: CASSPGTSGREGIQYF. The full variable domain, in which reference TRBV7-9 and TRBJ2-4 provide the parts outside the CDR3, is DTGVSQNPRHKITKRGQNVTFRCDPISEHNRLYWYRQTLGQGPEFLTYFQNEAQLEKSRLLSDRFSAERPKGSFSTLEIQRTEQGDSAMYLCASSPGTSGREGIQYFGAGTRLSVL.

The CDR3 reads CASSYNRGSEAFF. CDR3 bases: TGCGCCAGCAGCTACAACAGGGGTTCTGAAGCTTTCTTT. This chain joins TRBV5-1 and TRBJ1-1; 7 bases are shared with TRBD1. Germline loops: CDR1 SGHRS, CDR2 YFSETQ. The CDR3 totals 13 residues. V was clipped by 3 bases and J by 6 bases; unmatched bases: 5.

The rearrangement joins TRBV7-9 to TRBJ1-2, with D unclear. The CDR3 totals 13 residues. V was clipped by 8 bases and J by 5 bases, with 15 bases between them. The germline gives CDR1 SEHNR, CDR2 FQNEAQ (reference sequence). This chain's CDR3 is CASGDSEGYGYTF. CDR3 bases: TGTGCCAGCGGGGATTCGGAAGGTTATGGCTACACCTTC.

This rearrangement joins TRBV2 to TRBJ2-5; 15 bases fit TRBD2. J gave up 5 bases and V 8 bases, and 6 bases lay outside the gene matches. Looked up from germline, CDR1 is SNHLY and CDR2 is FYNNEI. This CDR3 spans 15 amino acids. In nucleotides, the CDR3 is TGTGCCAGCGTACGGACTAGCGGGGGGGGTGAGACCCAGTACTTC. This gives the protein CASVRTSGGGETQYF.

This sequence joins TRBV27 and TRBJ2-7; 7 bases are a match to TRBD2. V lost 8 bases to trimming and J lost 1 base; unmatched junction nucleotides: 5. The CDR3 extends over 13 amino acids. The V gene's germline CDR1 is MNHEY and CDR2 SMNVEV (reference sequence). This chain's CDR3 is CASGASGSYEQYF. The CDR3 DNA follows: TGTGCCAGCGGGGCTAGCGGTTCCTACGAGCAGTACTTC.

V gene TRBV13 combines with J gene TRBJ2-7; TRBD2 agrees at 11 bases. CDR3 size: 14 residues. CDR1 is PRHDT and CDR2 is FYEKMQ in the germline V gene (reference sequence). Germline trimming cut 4 bases from V and 4 bases from J; bases unmatched to any gene: 3. CDR3 loop: CASSWGLADYEQYF. The DNA for the CDR3 is TGTGCCAGCAGCTGGGGACTAGCGGATTACGAGCAGTACTTC.

This clone was seen a single time. The chain has TRBV4-1 and TRBJ2-1, with D uncertain. This CDR3 has 15 amino acids. Germline V gene data show CDR1 as MGHRA and CDR2 as YSYEKL. V was pared by 2 bases and J by 4 bases, with 12 bases between. The CDR3 region has the DNA TGCGCCAGCAGCCAACCCATGACCGGATACAATGAGCAGTTCTTC. As protein: CASSQPMTGYNEQFF.

The sample holds one count of this clone. This CDR3 reads CASSSSNYHSFYGYTF. The DNA for the CDR3 is TGTGCCAGCAGTTCTTCTAATTATCACTCGTTCTATGGCTACACCTTC. V usage is TRBV6-5 and J usage is TRBJ1-2; D remains unclear. There are 16 residues in the CDR3. Trimming took 4 bases from V and 4 from J, leaving 19 bases between them. CDR1 is MNHEY, CDR2 SVGAGI, per germline.

V usage is TRBV29-1 and J usage is TRBJ2-5, with D perhaps TRBD1 (7 bases). In germline, CDR1 is SQVTM, CDR2 ANQGSEA. V was pared by 8 bases and J by 1 base, with 11 bases between. CDR3 length: 12 amino acids. The CDR3 loop is CSSGDSQETQYF. CDR3 in DNA: TGCAGCTCGGGGGACAGCCAAGAGACCCAGTACTTC.

The genes are TRBV7-9 and TRBJ2-7; 7 bases map to TRBD2. The CDR3 length is 16 residues. V was pared by 5 bases and J by 7 bases, with 17 bases of the junction left unmatched. Germline assignment: CDR1 SEHNR and CDR2 FQNEAQ (reference sequence). CDR3 in DNA: TGTGCCAGCAGCCCTCCTGAAGCGGGAATTGTTCTGGAGCAGTACTTC. Protein: CASSPPEAGIVLEQYF.

The chain carries TRBV9 and TRBJ1-2, with TRBD1 matching over 9 bases. This CDR3 contains 16 residues. J was trimmed by 1 base and V by 2 bases; bases with no gene match: 6. The germline V gene encodes CDR1 SGDLS and CDR2 YYNGEE. The CDR3 protein is CASSVTGTGINYGYTF. CDR3 in DNA: TGTGCCAGCAGCGTTACCGGGACAGGGATTAACTATGGCTACACCTTC.

The CDR3 protein is CSVEEAVRSYYGYTF. CDR3 bases: TGCAGCGTTGAAGAAGCGGTCAGGTCGTACTATGGCTACACCTTC. This rearrangement joins TRBV29-1 to TRBJ1-2, with unresolved D. This CDR3 comprises 15 residues. Trimming shortened V by 0 bases and J by 3 bases, and 14 bases separated the two germline ends. Germline CDR1 SQVTM, CDR2 ANQGSEA.

The chain couples TRBV6-6 to TRBJ2-7, with D maybe TRBD1 (5 bases). Germline assignment: CDR1 MNHNY and CDR2 SVGAGI (reference sequence). This CDR3 comprises 15 residues. V was trimmed by 8 bases and J by 2 bases, leaving 19 bases between them. CDR3 residues: CASQPKQAETYEQYF. CDR3 sequence (DNA): TGTGCCAGCCAACCGAAACAGGCCGAGACCTACGAGCAGTACTTC.

The chain combines TRBV6-1 with TRBJ2-1; 7 bases line up with TRBD1. Looked up from germline, CDR1 is MNHNS and CDR2 is SASEGT. J gave up 5 bases and V 6 bases, and 10 bases lay outside the gene matches. This CDR3 is built from 15 residues. As DNA, the CDR3 is TGTGCCAGCAGAACGCCGGGACAGAGGAACAATGAGCAGTTCTTC. Amino acid sequence: CASRTPGQRNNEQFF.

The chain is built from TRBV11-2 and TRBJ2-3; D is possibly TRBD1 or TRBD2 (5 bases each). The CDR3 extends over 14 amino acids. Trimming removed 3 bases at V and 2 bases at J, with 9 bases between. Germline V CDR1 and CDR2: SGHAT, FQNNGV. The DNA for the CDR3 is TGTGCCAGCAGCTTGGGACCATTCACAGATACGCAGTATTTT. As protein: CASSLGPFTDTQYF.

The genes are TRBV4-3 and TRBJ1-5, with D maybe TRBD1 (6 bases). Trimming took 3 bases from V and 0 from J, leaving 9 bases between them. The CDR3 extends over 15 amino acids. Germline V gives CDR1 LGHNA, CDR2 YSLEER. CDR3 sequence reads: CASSQGHDSNQPQHF. The CDR3 nucleotides are TGCGCCAGCAGCCAGGGACACGATAGCAATCAGCCCCAGCATTTT.

The chain has TRBV11-2 and TRBJ1-2; D uncertain. This CDR3 is built from 15 residues. Trimming took 0 bases from V and 4 from J, leaving 12 bases between them. Germline CDR1 and CDR2: SGHAT and FQNNGV. As DNA, the CDR3 is TGTGCCAGCAGCTTAGAACGATCCCTGGCCTATGGCTACACCTTC. Encoded protein: CASSLERSLAYGYTF.

V and J are TRBV14 and TRBJ2-1; D perhaps matches TRBD2 (5 bases). V was trimmed by 4 bases and J by 1 base, leaving 14 bases between them. In germline, CDR1 is SGHDN, CDR2 FVKESK. The CDR3 covers 16 residues. CDR3: CASSPRAGASYNEQFF. The DNA of the CDR3 is TGTGCCAGCAGCCCACGGGCGGGTGCTTCCTACAATGAGCAGTTCTTC. Variable domain in full (rest from reference TRBV14 and TRBJ2-1): EAGVTQFPSHSVIEKGQTVTLRCDPISGHDNLYWYRRVMGKEIKFLLHFVKESKQDESGMPNNRFLAERTGGTYSTLKVQPAELEDSGVYFCASSPRAGASYNEQFFGPGTRLTVL.

A single count supports this clone. The chain uses TRBV4-3 and TRBJ1-4; D gene unclear. This CDR3 region has 15 residues. Germline assignment: CDR1 LGHNA and CDR2 YSLEER. Trimming stripped 4 bases from V and 8 bases from J, with 17 bases between. The CDR3 is CASSRAETLREKLFF. As DNA, the CDR3 is TGCGCCAGCAGCCGAGCTGAGACGTTAAGGGAAAAACTGTTTTTT.

The V and J genes are TRBV10-2 and TRBJ2-3; D is possibly TRBD1 (6 bases). Trimming removed 2 bases from V and 4 bases from J, with 16 bases in between. CDR3 length equals 16 residues. Germline CDR1 is WSHSY and CDR2 is SAAADI. DNA for the CDR3: TGCGCCAGCAGTGAGACATGGGACACCCGGTCAGATACGCAGTATTTT. As protein: CASSETWDTRSDTQYF.

The chain uses TRBV30 and TRBJ1-1; D is unresolved. Germline V gives CDR1 GTSNPN, CDR2 SVGIG (reference sequence). V was cut by 2 bases and J by 3 bases, with 13 bases left in between. This CDR3 has 14 amino acids. In DNA, the CDR3 is TGTGCCTGGAGTTTAATTAGGGTGGACACTGAAGCTTTCTTT. It specifies CAWSLIRVDTEAFF. Drawing the rest from reference TRBV30 and TRBJ1-1, the complete variable domain is SQTIHQWPATLVQPVGSPLSLECTVEGTSNPNLYWYRQAAGRGLQLLFYSVGIGQISSEVPQNLSASRPQDRQFILSSKKLLLSDSGFYLCAWSLIRVDTEAFFGQGTRLTVV.

The J gene is TRBJ1-2, the V gene TRBV6-5; TRBD1 might be the D (5 bases). This CDR3 comprises 14 residues. Germline CDR1 reads MNHEY; CDR2 reads SVGAGI. Trimming removed 2 bases from V and 8 bases from J, with 15 bases in between. The CDR3 sequence: CASSYAGDPQGYTF. The DNA of the CDR3 is TGTGCCAGCAGTTACGCCGGGGACCCACAGGGCTACACCTTC.

The gene calls are TRBV5-4 and TRBJ2-7; D might be TRBD1 (6 bases). With 5 bases removed from V and 3 bases from J, the gap between germline ends came to 12 bases. Germline V lookup: CDR1 SGHNT, CDR2 YYREEE (reference sequence). The CDR3 is 13 amino acids. The DNA of the CDR3 is TGTGCCAGCAGAGTGGGGGCGGACTACGAGCAGTACTTC. Translated, it gives CASRVGADYEQYF.

The chain links TRBV7-8 to TRBJ1-2; D unclear. Germline loops: CDR1 SGHVS, CDR2 FQNEAQ. This CDR3 region has 12 residues. V was trimmed by 6 bases and J by 2 bases, leaving 7 bases between them. The CDR3 coding sequence is TGTGCCAGCAGTCCCTGGAACTATGGCTACACCTTC. It codes for CASSPWNYGYTF.

This clone was counted once. The chain links TRBV28 to TRBJ2-7; a weak D match, TRBD1 (6 bases). The CDR3 has 14 amino acids. Germline V gene sequence: CDR1 MDHEN, CDR2 SYDVKM. V shed 4 bases and J shed 0 bases, with 10 bases lying between them. For the CDR3, the DNA is TGTGCCAGCAGTTGGCAGGGGAGCTCCTACGAGCAGTACTTC. It is translated as CASSWQGSSYEQYF. The variable domain in full, with the rest retrieved from reference TRBV28 and TRBJ2-7, is DVKVTQSSRYLVKRTGEKVFLECVQDMDHENMFWYRQDPGLGLRLIYFSYDVKMKEKGDIPEGYSVSREKKERFSLILESASTNQTSMYLCASSWQGSSYEQYFGPGTRLTVT.

As for this clone: Additional DNA sequences in this sample encode the identical CDR3. The CDR3 loop reads CASSLAGSYEQYF. The DNA of the CDR3 is TGCGCCAGCAGCTTGGCCGGCTCCTACGAGCAGTACTTC. The gene calls are TRBV5-1 and TRBJ2-7; the D is unclear. The CDR3 totals 13 residues. From germline, CDR1 is SGHRS and CDR2 YFSETQ. Trimming left V 0 bases short and J 0 bases short, with 4 bases between. Looking up the rest from reference TRBV5-1 and TRBJ2-7 gives the full variable domain: KAGVTQTPRYLIKTRGQQVTLSCSPISGHRSVSWYQQTPGQGLQFLFEYFSETQRNKGNFPGRFSGRQFSNSRSEMNVSTLELGDSALYLCASSLAGSYEQYFGPGTRLTVT.

The V gene is TRBV2, the J gene TRBJ2-2; perhaps TRBD2 as D (5 bases). The V end was cut by 1 base, the J end by 6 bases, with 15 bases between. Germline assignment: CDR1 SNHLY and CDR2 FYNNEI. The CDR3 loop spans 16 amino acids. CDR3 protein: CASSEDTPWRAGELFF. The CDR3, as DNA: TGTGCCAGCAGTGAAGATACACCATGGCGGGCCGGGGAGCTGTTTTTT.

The chain employs TRBV28 and TRBJ2-5, with 9 bases fitting TRBD2. This CDR3 has 16 residues. CDR1 is MDHEN, CDR2 SYDVKM, per germline. V lost 3 bases and J lost 5; bases outside the gene matches: 10. The CDR3 here is CASSFGVAGVFETQYF. The CDR3, as DNA: TGTGCCAGCAGTTTTGGGGTAGCGGGGGTCTTCGAGACCCAGTACTTC.